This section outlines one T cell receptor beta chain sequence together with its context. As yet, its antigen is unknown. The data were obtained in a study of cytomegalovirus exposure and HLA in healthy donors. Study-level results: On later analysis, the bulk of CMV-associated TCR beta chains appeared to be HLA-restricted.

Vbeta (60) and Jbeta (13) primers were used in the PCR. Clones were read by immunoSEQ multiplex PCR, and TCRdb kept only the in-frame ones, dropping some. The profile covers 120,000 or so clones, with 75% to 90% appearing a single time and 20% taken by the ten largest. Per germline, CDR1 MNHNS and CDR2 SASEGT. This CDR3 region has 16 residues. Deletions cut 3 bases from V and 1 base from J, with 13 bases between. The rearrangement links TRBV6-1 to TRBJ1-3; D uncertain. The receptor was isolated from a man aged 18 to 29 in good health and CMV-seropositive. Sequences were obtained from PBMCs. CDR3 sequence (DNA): TGTGCCAGCAGTGACTACTGGGTGGAGTCTGGAAACACCATATATTTT. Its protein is CASSDYWVESGNTIYF.